This TCR beta chain derives from a study of blood T cell repertoires in COVID-19. Study details: PBMCs, B-cell-depleted T cells, or T cells provided the cDNA or gDNA that made up the material.

Original analysis: Estimates of nucleated cell counts were drawn from the amplification of reference gene primers. Measured with immunoSEQ multiplex PCR; TCRdb has only the in-frame clones, and not every one. D and trimming were read from the DNA, whereas the V and J calls and clone size are those reported in that table. The table lists 150,000 to 200,000 clones, roughly 88% of them singletons. The CDR3 is 15 residues long. Unmatched junction bases numbered 5, after V lost 1 base and J lost 7 bases. Germline V gene sequence: CDR1 KGHSH, CDR2 LQKENI. The sequenced material came from peripheral blood. The V and J genes are TRBV18 and TRBJ2-2; the match to TRBD2 covers 8 bases. This TCR came from a woman aged 25 to 45 with acute or convalescent COVID-19. DNA of the CDR3: TGTGCCAGCTCACCACTGGGACTAGAGTACGGGGAGCTGTTTTTT. Translation: CASSPLGLEYGELFF. The full variable domain, rest sourced from reference TRBV18 and TRBJ2-2, is NAGVMQNPRHLVRRRGQEARLRCSPMKGHSHVYWYRQLPEEGLKFMVYLQKENIIDESGMPKERFSAEFPKEGPSILRIQQVVRGDSAAYFCASSPLGLEYGELFFGEGSRLTVL.